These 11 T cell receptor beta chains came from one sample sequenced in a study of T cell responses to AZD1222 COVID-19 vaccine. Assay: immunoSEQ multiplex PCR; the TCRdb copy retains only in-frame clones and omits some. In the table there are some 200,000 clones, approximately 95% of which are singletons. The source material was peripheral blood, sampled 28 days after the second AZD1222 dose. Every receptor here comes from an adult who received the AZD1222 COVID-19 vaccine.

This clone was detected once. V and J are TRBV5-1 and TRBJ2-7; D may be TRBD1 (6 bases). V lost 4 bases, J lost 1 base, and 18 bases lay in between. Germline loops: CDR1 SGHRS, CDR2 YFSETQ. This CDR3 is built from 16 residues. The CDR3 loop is CASSGSTGWVSYEQYF. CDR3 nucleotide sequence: TGCGCCAGCAGCGGGTCGACAGGTTGGGTGTCCTACGAGCAGTACTTC.

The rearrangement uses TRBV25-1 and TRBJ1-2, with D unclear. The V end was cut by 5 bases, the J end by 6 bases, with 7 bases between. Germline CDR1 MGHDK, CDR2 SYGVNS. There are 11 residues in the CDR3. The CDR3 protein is CASSSGNGYTF. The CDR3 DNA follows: TGTGCCAGCAGTAGTGGGAATGGCTACACCTTC.

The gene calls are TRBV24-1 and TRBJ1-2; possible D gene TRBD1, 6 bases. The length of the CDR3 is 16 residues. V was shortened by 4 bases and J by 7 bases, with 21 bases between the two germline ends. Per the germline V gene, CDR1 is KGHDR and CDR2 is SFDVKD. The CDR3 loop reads CATSERGGHSASGYTF. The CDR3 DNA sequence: TGTGCCACCAGTGAAAGGGGGGGACACTCAGCATCTGGCTACACCTTC.

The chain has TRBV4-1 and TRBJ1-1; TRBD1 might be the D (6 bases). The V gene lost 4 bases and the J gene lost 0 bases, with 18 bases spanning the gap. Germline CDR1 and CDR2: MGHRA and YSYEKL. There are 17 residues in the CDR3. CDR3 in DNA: TGCGCCAGCAGCCCCTCCCAACAGGGCCCGATGAACACTGAAGCTTTCTTT. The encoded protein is CASSPSQQGPMNTEAFF.

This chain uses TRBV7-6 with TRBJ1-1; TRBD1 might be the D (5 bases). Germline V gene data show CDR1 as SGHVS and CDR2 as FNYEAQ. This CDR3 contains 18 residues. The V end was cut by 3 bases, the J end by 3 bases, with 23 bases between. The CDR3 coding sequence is TGTGCCAGCAGCTTGGGGGGTGGCGTTGGGGATTTTGACACTGAAGCTTTCTTT. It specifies CASSLGGGVGDFDTEAFF.

CDR3 residues: CASSQAEIRREAFF. The CDR3, as DNA: TGCGCCAGCAGCCAAGCCGAAATTCGGAGGGAAGCTTTCTTT. The chain is built from TRBV4-1 and TRBJ1-1; D is unresolved. Between the trimmed V and J ends, which lost 1 base and 8 bases, there was a span of 14 bases. Germline V CDR1 and CDR2: MGHRA, YSYEKL. The CDR3 is made up of 14 amino acids.

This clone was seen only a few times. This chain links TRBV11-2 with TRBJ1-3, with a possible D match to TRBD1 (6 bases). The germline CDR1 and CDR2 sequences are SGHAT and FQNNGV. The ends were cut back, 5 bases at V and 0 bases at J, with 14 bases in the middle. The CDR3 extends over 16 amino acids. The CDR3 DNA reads TGTGCCAGCAGCCTCAACAGGGCCCCCTCTGGAAACACCATATATTTT. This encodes CASSLNRAPSGNTIYF. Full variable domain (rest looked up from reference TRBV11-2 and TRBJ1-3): EAGVAQSPRYKIIEKRQSVAFWCNPISGHATLYWYQQILGQGPKLLIQFQNNGVVDDSQLPKDRFSAERLKGVDSTLKIQPAKLEDSAVYLCASSLNRAPSGNTIYFGEGSWLTVV.

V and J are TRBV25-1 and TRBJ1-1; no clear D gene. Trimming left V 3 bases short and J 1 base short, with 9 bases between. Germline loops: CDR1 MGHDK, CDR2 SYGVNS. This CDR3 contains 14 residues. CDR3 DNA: TGTGCCAGCAGTGAGAGGGTCGGGAACACTGAAGCTTTCTTT. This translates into CASSERVGNTEAFF.

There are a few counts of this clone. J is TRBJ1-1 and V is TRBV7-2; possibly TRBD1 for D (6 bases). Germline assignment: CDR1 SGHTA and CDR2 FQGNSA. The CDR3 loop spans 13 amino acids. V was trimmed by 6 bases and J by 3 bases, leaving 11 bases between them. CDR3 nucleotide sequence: TGTGCCAGCAGACCCCCAGGGGACACTGAAGCTTTCTTT. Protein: CASRPPGDTEAFF.

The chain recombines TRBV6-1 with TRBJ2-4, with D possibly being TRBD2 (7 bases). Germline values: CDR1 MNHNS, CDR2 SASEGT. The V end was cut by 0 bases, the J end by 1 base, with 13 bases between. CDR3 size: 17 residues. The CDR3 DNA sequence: TGTGCCAGCAGTGAAGCGGGGGGGGCAGGGGCCAAAAACATTCAGTACTTC. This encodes CASSEAGGAGAKNIQYF.

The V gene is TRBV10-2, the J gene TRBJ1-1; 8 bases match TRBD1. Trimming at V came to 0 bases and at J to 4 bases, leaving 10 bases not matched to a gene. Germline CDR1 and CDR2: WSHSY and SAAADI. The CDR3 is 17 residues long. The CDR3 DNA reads TGCGCCAGCAGTGAGTCGGTTTCTGGACAGGGTATCACTGAAGCTTTCTTT. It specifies CASSESVSGQGITEAFF.